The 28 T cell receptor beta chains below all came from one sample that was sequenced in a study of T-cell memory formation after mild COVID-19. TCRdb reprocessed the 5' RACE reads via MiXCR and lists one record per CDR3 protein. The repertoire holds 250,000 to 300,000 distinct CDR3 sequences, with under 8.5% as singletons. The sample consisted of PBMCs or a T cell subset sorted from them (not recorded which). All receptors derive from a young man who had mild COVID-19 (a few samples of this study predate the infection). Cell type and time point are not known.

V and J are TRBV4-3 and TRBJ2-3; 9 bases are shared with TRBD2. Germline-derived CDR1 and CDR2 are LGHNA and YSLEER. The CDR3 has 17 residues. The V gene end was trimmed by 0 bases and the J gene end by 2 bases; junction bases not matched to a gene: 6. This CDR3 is CASSQEASGEYTDTQYF. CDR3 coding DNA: TGCGCCAGCAGCCAAGAGGCTAGCGGGGAATACACAGATACGCAGTATTTT.

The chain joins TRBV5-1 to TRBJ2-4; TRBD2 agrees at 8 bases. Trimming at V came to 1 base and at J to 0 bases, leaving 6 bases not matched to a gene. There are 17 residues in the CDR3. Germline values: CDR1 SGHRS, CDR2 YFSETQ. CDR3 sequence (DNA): TGCGCCAGCAGCTTGTCCGGGCGGGGGGCAGCCAAAAACATTCAGTACTTC. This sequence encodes CASSLSGRGAAKNIQYF.

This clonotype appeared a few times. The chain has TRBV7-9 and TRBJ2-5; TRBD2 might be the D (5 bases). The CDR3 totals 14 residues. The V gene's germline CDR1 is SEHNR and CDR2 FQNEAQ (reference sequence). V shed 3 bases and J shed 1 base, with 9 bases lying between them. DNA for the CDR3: TGTGCCAGCAGCTTGCATGGAGGCCAAGAGACCCAGTACTTC. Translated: CASSLHGGQETQYF.

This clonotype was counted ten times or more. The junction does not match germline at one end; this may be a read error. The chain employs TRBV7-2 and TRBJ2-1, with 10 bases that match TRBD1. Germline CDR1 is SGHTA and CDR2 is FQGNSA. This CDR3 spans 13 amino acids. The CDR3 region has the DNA TGTGCCAGCAGCCCGTCCTTTGGACAGGGGGGGCCCTTC. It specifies CASSPSFGQGGPF.

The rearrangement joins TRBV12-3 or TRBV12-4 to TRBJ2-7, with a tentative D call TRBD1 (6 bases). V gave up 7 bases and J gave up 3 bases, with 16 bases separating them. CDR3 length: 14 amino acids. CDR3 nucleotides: TGTGCCAGCACCCGATGGGGGCCGGGCTACGAGCAGTACTTC. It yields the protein CASTRWGPGYEQYF.

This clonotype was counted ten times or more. The CDR3 loop is CASSQDRTGLAETQYF. The CDR3 DNA sequence: TGTGCCAGCAGCCAAGATCGAACAGGGCTGGCAGAGACCCAGTACTTC. The rearrangement links TRBV4-2 to TRBJ2-5, with D perhaps TRBD1 (6 bases). The germline gives CDR1 LGHNA, CDR2 YNFKEQ. V was cut by 0 bases and J by 4 bases, with 15 bases left in between. The CDR3 contains 16 residues.

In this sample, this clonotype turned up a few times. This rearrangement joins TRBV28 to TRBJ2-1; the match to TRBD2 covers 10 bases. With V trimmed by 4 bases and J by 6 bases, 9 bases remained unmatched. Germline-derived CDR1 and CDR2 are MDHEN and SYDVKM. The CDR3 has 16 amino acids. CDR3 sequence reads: CASSSPSGGPPNEQFF. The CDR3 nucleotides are TGTGCCAGCAGTTCCCCTAGCGGGGGCCCCCCCAATGAGCAGTTCTTC.

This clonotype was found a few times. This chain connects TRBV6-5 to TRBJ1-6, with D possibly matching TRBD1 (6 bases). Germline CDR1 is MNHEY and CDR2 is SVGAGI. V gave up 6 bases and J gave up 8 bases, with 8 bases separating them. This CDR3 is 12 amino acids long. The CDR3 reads CASRRGDSPLHF. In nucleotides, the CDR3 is TGTGCCAGCAGGAGGGGGGATTCACCCCTCCACTTT.

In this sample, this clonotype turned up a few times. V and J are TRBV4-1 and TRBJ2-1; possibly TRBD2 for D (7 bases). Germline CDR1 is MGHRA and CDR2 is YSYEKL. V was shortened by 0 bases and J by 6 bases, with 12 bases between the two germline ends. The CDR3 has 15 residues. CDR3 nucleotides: TGCGCCAGCAGCCAAGAGCGGGGGCCGGGCAATGAGCAGTTCTTC. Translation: CASSQERGPGNEQFF.

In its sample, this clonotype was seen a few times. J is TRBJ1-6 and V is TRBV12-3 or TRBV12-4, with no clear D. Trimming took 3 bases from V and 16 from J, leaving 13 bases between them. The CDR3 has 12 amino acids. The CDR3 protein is CASSFSFPRLHF. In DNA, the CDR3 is TGTGCCAGCAGTTTCTCGTTCCCCCGGCTCCACTTT.

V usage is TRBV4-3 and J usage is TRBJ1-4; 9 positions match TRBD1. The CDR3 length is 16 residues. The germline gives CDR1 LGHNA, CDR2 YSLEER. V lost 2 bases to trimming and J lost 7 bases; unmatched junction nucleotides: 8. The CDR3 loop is CASSQRTGGGGEKLFF. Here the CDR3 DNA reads TGCGCCAGCAGCCAACGCACAGGGGGCGGGGGTGAAAAACTGTTTTTT.

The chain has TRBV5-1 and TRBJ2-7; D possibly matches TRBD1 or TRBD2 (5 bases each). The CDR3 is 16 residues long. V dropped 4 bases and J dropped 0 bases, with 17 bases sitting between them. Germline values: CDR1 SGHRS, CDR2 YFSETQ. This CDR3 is CASSRFRDGASYEQYF. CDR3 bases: TGCGCCAGCAGCCGCTTCCGAGACGGGGCCTCCTACGAGCAGTACTTC.

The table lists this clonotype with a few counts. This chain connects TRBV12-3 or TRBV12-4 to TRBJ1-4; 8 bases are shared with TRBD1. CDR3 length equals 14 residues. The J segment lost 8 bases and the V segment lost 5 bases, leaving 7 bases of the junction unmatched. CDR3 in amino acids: CASSPDRDNEKLFF. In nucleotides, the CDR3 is TGTGCCAGCAGTCCGGACAGGGATAACGAAAAACTGTTTTTT.

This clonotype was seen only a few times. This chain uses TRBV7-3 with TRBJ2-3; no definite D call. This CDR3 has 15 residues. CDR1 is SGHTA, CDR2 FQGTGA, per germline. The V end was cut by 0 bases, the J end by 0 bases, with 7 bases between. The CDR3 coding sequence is TGTGCCAGCAGCTTAACGGCGGAAAGCACAGATACGCAGTATTTT. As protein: CASSLTAESTDTQYF.

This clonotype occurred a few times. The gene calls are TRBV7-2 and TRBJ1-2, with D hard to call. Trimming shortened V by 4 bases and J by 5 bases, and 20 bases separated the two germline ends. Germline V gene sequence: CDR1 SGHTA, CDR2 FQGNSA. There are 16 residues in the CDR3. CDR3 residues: CASSSLNFEAAYGYTF. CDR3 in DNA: TGTGCCAGCAGCTCCCTTAATTTTGAAGCAGCTTATGGCTACACCTTC.

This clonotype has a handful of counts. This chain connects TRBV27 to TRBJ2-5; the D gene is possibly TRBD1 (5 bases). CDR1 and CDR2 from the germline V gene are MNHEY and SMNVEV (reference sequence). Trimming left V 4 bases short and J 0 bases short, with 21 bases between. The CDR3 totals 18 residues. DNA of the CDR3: TGTGCCAGCAGTTCGTTACGCCGCTTCTCAGGGTACCAAGAGACCCAGTACTTC. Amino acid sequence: CASSSLRRFSGYQETQYF.

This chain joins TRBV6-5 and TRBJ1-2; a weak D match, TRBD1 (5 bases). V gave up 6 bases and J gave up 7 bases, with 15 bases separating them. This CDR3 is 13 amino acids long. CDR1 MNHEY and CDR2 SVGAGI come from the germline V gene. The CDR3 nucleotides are TGTGCCAGCAGAACCCCCGGGACCACTGGCTACACCTTC. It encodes CASRTPGTTGYTF.

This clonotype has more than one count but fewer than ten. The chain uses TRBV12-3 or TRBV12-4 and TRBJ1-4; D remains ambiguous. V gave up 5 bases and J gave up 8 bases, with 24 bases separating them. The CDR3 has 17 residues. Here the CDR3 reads CASSMFMPNRVWEKLFF. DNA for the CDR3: TGTGCCAGCAGTATGTTCATGCCGAACCGGGTTTGGGAAAAACTGTTTTTT.

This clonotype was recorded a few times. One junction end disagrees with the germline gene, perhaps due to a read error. The CDR3 region is CASSYYRGQEQYF. The CDR3 DNA sequence: TGTGCCAGCAGCTACTACAGGGGGCAAGAGCAGTACTTC. J is TRBJ2-7 and V is TRBV6-5, with 9 nucleotides matching TRBD1. Germline V gene sequence: CDR1 MNHEY, CDR2 SVGAGI. The CDR3 is made up of 13 amino acids.

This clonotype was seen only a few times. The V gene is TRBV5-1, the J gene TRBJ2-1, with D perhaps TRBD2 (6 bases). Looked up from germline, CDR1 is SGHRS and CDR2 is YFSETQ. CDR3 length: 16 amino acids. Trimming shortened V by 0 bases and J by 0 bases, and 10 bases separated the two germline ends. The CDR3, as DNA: TGCGCCAGCAGCTTGGGAGTCGGGAGCTCCTACAATGAGCAGTTCTTC. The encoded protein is CASSLGVGSSYNEQFF.

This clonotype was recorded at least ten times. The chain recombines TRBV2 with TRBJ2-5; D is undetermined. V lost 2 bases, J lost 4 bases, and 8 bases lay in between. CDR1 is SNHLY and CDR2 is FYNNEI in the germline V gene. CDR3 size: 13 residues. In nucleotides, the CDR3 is TGTGCCAGCAGTGAAAGTCAGCGAGAGACCCAGTACTTC. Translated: CASSESQRETQYF.

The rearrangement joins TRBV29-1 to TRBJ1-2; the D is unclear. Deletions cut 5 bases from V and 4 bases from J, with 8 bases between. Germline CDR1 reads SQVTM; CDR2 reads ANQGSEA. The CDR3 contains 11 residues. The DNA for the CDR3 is TGCAGCGTTAGGTCATTCTATGGCTACACCTTC. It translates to CSVRSFYGYTF.

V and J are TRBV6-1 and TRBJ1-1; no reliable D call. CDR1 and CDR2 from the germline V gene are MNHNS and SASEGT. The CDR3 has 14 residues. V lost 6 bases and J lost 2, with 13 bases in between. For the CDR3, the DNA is TGTGCCAGCAGAGCGGGTGGGAGCAACACTGAAGCTTTCTTT. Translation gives CASRAGGSNTEAFF.

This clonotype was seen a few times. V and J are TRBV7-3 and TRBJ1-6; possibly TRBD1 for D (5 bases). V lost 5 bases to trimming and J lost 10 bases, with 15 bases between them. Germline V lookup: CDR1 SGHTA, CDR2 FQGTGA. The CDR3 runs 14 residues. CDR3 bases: TGTGCCAGCAGCACGGAACGGGGCGGCTCACCCCTCCACTTT. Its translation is CASSTERGGSPLHF. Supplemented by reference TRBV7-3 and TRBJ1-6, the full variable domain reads GAGVSQTPSNKVTEKGKYVELRCDPISGHTALYWYRQSLGQGPEFLIYFQGTGAADDSGLPNDRFFAVRPEGSVSTLKIQRTERGDSAVYLCASSTERGGSPLHFGNGTRLTVT.

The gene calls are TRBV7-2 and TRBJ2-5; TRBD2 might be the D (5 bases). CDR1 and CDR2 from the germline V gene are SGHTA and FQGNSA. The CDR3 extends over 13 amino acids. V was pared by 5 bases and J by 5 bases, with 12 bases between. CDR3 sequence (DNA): TGTGCCAGCAGCCCACTAGTGCGGGAGACCCAGTACTTC. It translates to CASSPLVRETQYF.

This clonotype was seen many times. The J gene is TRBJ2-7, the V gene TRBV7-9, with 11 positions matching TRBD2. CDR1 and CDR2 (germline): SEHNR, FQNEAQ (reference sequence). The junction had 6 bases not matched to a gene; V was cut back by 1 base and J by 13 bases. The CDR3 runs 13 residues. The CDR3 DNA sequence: TGTGCCAGCAGCTTAGGACAGGGACTAGCGGCTTACTTC. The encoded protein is CASSLGQGLAAYF. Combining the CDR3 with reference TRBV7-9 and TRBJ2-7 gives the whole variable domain DTGVSQNPRHKITKRGQNVTFRCDPISEHNRLYWYRQTLGQGPEFLTYFQNEAQLEKSRLLSDRFSAERPKGSFSTLEIQRTEQGDSAMYLCASSLGQGLAAYFGPGTRLTVT.

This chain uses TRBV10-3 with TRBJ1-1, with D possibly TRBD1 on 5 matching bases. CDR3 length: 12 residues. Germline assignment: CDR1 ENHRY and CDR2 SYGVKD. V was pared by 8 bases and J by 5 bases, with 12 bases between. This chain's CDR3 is CAIAREGTEAFF. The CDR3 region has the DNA TGTGCCATCGCCAGGGAGGGTACTGAAGCTTTCTTT.

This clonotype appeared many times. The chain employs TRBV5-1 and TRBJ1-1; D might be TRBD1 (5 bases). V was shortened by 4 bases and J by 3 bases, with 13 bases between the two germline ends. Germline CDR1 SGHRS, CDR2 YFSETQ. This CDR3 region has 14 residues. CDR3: CASSQGTADTEAFF. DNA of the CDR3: TGCGCCAGCAGCCAAGGGACGGCGGACACTGAAGCTTTCTTT.